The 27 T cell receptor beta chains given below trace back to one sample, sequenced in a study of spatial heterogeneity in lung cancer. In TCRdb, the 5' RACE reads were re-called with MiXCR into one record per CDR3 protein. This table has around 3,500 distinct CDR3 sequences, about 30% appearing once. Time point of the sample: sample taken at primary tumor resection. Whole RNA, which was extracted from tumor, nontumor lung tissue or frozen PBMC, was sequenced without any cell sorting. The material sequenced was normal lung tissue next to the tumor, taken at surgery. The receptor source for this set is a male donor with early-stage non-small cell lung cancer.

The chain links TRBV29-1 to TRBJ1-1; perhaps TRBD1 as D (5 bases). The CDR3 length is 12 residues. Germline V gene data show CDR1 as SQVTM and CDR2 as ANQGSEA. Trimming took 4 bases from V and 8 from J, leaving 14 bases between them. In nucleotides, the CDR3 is TGCAGCGTTGTCCTCTGGGGGGAGGAAGCTTTCTTT. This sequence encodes CSVVLWGEEAFF.

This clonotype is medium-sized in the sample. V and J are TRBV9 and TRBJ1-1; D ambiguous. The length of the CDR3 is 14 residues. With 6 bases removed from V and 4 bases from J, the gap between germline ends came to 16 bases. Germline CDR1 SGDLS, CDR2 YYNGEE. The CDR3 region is CASTTTPFGTEAFF. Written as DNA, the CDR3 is TGTGCCAGCACAACGACACCGTTCGGCACTGAAGCTTTCTTT. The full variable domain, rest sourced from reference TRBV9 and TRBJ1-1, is DSGVTQTPKHLITATGQRVTLRCSPRSGDLSVYWYQQSLDQGLQFLIQYYNGEERAKGNILERFSAQQFPDLHSELNLSSLELGDSALYFCASTTTPFGTEAFFGQGTRLTVV.

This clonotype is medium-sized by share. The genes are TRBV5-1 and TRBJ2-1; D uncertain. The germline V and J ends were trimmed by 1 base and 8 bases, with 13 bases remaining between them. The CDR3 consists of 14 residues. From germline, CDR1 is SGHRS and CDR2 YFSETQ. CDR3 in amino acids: CASSLFGPMDEQFF. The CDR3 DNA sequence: TGCGCCAGCAGCTTGTTTGGGCCCATGGATGAGCAGTTCTTC.

CDR3 region: CASTPTPGRGNYGYTF. DNA of the CDR3: TGTGCCAGCACCCCAACCCCGGGCAGGGGGAACTATGGCTACACCTTC. This rearrangement joins TRBV28 to TRBJ1-2; TRBD1 matches 7 bases. Germline V CDR1 and CDR2: MDHEN, SYDVKM. CDR3 size: 16 residues. The V and J ends lost 7 bases and 2 bases, in that order; junction bases with no gene match: 13.

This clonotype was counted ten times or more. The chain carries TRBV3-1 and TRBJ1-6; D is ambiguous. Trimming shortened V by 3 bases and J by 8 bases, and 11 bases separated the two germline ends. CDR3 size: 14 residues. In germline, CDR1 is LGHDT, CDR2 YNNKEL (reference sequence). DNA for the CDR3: TGTGCCAGCAGCCATGGCAAGTCGGATTCACCCCTCCACTTT. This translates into CASSHGKSDSPLHF.

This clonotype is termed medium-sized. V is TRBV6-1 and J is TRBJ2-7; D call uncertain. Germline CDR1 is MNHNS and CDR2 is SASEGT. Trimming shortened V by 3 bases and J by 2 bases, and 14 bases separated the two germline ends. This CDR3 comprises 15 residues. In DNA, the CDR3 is TGTGCCAGCAGTGATAGCCGGCCCCTGACCTACGAGCAGTACTTC. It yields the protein CASSDSRPLTYEQYF.

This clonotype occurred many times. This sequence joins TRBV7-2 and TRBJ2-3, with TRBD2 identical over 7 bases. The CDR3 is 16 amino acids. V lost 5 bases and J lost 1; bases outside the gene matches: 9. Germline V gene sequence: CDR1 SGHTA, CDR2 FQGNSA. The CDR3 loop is CASSPLLASRTDTQYF. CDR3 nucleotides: TGTGCCAGCAGCCCCCTACTAGCGAGTCGCACAGATACGCAGTATTTT.

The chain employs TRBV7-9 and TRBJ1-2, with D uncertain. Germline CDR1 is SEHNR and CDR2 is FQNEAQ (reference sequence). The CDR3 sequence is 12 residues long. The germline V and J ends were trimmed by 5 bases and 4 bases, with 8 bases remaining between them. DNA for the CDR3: TGTGCCAGCAGCGGCCCCCGCTATGGCTACACCTTC. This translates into CASSGPRYGYTF.

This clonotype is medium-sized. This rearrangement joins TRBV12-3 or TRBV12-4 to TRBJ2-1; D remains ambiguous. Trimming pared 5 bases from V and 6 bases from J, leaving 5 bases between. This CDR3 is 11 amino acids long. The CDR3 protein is CASSVSNEQFF. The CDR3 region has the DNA TGTGCCAGCAGTGTCAGCAATGAGCAGTTCTTC.

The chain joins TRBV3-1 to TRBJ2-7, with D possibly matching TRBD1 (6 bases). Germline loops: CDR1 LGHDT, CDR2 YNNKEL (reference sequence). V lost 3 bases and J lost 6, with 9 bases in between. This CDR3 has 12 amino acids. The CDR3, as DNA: TGTGCCAGCAGCCAGATAGGGGGCGAGCAGTACTTC. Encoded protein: CASSQIGGEQYF.

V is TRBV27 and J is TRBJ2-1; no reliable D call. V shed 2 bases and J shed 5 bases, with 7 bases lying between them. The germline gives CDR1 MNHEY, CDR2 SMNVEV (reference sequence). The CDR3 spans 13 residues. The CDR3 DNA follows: TGTGCCAGCAGTTTACGCGCTAACAATGAGCAGTTCTTC. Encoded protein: CASSLRANNEQFF.

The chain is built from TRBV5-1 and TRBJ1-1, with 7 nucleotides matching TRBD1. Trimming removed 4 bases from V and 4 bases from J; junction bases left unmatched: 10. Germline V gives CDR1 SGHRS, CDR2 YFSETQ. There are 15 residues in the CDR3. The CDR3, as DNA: TGCGCCAGCAGCCCTGTTACAGGGGTTTTCACTGAAGCTTTCTTT. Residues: CASSPVTGVFTEAFF.

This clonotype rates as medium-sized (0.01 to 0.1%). In DNA form, the CDR3 reads TGCGCCAGCAGCTTGGACACCCACGGACCCGGGGAGCTGTTTTTT. Its protein product is CASSLDTHGPGELFF. The V and J genes are TRBV5-1 and TRBJ2-2, with D unclear. CDR1 is SGHRS, CDR2 YFSETQ, per germline. V was cut by 0 bases and J by 6 bases, with 12 bases left in between. The length of the CDR3 is 15 residues.

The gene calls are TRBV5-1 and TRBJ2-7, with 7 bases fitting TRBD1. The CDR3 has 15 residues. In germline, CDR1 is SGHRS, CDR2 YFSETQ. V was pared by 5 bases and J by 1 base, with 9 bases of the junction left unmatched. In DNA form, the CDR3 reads TGCGCCAGCAGGGCCGGACAGGCGCTATCCTACGAGCAGTACTTC. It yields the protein CASRAGQALSYEQYF.

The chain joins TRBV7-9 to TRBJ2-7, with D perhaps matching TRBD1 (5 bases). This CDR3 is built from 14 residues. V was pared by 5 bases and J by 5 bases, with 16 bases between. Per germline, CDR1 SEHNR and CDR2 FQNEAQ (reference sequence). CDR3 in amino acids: CASSVQDRGHEQYF. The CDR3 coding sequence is TGTGCCAGCAGCGTACAGGATAGGGGCCACGAGCAGTACTTC.

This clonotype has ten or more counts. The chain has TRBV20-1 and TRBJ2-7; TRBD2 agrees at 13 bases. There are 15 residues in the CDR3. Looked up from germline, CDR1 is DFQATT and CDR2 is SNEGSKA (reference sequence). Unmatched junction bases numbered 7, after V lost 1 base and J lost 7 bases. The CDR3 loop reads CSARGTSGSWGEQYF. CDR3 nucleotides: TGCAGTGCTAGAGGGACTAGCGGGAGTTGGGGAGAGCAGTACTTC.

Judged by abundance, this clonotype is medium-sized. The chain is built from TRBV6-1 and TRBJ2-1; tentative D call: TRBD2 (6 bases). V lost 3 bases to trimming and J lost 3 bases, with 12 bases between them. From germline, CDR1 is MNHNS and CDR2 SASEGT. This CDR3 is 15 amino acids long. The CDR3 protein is CASSEEGARYNEQFF. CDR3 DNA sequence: TGTGCCAGCAGTGAGGAGGGCGCACGCTACAATGAGCAGTTCTTC.

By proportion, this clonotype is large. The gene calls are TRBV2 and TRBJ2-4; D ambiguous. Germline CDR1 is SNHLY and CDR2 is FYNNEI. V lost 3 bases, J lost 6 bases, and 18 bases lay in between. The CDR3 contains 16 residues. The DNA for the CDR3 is TGTGCCAGCAGTGATCGAAGGACCTTTCCCTTAAACATTCAGTACTTC. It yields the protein CASSDRRTFPLNIQYF.

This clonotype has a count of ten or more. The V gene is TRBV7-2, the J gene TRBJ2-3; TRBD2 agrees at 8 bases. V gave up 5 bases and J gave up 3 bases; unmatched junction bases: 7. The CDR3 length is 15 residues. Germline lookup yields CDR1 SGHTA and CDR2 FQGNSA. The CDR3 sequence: CASSMPSGLTDTQYF. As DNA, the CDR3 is TGTGCCAGCAGCATGCCTAGCGGGCTTACAGATACGCAGTATTTT.

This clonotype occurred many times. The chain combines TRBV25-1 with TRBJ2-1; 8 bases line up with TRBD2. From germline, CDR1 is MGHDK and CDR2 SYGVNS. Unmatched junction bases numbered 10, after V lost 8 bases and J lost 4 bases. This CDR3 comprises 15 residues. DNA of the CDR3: TGTGCCAGCGCTCGGACTAGCAACTTTTACAATGAGCAGTTCTTC. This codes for CASARTSNFYNEQFF.

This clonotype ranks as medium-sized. CDR3 coding DNA: TGCAGTGCTACTGGGACTAGCGGGATTTGGGTCACAGATACGCAGTATTTT. Encoded protein: CSATGTSGIWVTDTQYF. The chain carries TRBV20-1 and TRBJ2-3, with TRBD2 matching 13 bases. The CDR3 is made up of 17 amino acids. J was trimmed by 2 bases and V by 4 bases; bases with no gene match: 9. Germline V gene lookup returns CDR1 DFQATT and CDR2 SNEGSKA (reference sequence).

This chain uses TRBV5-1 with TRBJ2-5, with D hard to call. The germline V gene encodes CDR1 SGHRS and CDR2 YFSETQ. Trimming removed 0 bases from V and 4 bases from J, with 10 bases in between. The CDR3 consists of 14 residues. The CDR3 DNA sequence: TGCGCCAGCAGCTTGGGAAGTATTGTAGAGACCCAGTACTTC. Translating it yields CASSLGSIVETQYF.

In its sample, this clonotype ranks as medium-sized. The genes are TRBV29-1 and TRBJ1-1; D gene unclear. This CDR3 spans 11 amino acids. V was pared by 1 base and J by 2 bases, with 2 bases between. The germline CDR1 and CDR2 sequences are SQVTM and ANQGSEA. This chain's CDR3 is CSVEGNTEAFF. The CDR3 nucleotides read TGCAGCGTTGAAGGAAACACTGAAGCTTTCTTT.

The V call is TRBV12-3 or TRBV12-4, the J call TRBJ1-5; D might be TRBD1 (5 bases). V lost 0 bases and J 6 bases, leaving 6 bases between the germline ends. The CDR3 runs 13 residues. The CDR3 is CASSLAGGQPQHF. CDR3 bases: TGTGCCAGCAGTTTAGCGGGGGGTCAGCCCCAGCATTTT.

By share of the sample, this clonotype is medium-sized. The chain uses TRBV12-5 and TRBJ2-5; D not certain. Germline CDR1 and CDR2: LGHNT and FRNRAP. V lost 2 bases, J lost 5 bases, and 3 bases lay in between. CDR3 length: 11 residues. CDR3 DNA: TGTGCTAGTGGTTTGTATGAGACCCAGTACTTC. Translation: CASGLYETQYF.

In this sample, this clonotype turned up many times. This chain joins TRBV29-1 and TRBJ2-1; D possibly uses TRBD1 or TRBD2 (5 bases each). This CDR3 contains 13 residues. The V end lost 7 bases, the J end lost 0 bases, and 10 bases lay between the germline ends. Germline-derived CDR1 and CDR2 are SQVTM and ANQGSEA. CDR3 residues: CSAQGDSYNEQFF. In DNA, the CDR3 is TGCAGCGCCCAGGGAGACTCCTACAATGAGCAGTTCTTC.

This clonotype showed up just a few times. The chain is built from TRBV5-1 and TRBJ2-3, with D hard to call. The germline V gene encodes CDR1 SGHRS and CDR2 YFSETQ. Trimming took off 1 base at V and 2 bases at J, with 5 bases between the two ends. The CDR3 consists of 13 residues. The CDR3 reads CASSLSDTDTQYF. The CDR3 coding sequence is TGCGCCAGCAGCTTGTCGGACACAGATACGCAGTATTTT.